The 27 T cell receptor beta chains below come from one sample, sequenced in a study of T cells after yellow fever vaccination. One entry per CDR3 protein results from TCRdb running MiXCR on the 5' RACE reads. The sample lists roughly 170,000 distinct CDR3 sequences, about 6% seen once, with 2.9% in the top ten. This specimen consisted of CD4+ T cells sorted from PBMCs, obtained on the day of the first yellow fever vaccination. These receptors were taken from a young man who received the YFV17D yellow fever vaccine.

This clonotype has at least ten counts. Its ends do not fully match the called genes, so a read error is possible. The chain links TRBV12-3 or TRBV12-4 to TRBJ2-5; unclear D gene. There are 12 residues in the CDR3. The CDR3 loop reads CASSLFPPRLDF. The DNA of the CDR3 is TGTGCCAGCAGTTTATTCCCCCCCAGGTTGGACTTC.

The chain couples TRBV15 to TRBJ2-7; 10 bases line up with TRBD1. The germline V gene encodes CDR1 LNHNV and CDR2 YYDKDF (reference sequence). V shed 0 bases, J shed 2 bases, and the junction held 7 bases outside the gene matches. CDR3 length: 17 amino acids. The CDR3 sequence: CATSRDRQGAYAYEQYF. CDR3 bases: TGTGCCACCAGCAGAGACCGACAGGGGGCTTACGCCTACGAGCAGTACTTC.

The chain's CDR3 is CASSLISRVPGELFF. CDR3 DNA: TGTGCCAGCAGTTTAATCTCCAGGGTGCCCGGGGAGCTGTTTTTT. V and J are TRBV28 and TRBJ2-2; D may be TRBD1 (5 bases). This CDR3 spans 15 amino acids. The V end lost 2 bases, the J end lost 6 bases, and 13 bases lay between the germline ends. Germline V gene sequence: CDR1 MDHEN, CDR2 SYDVKM. The whole variable domain, remainder taken from reference TRBV28 and TRBJ2-2, is DVKVTQSSRYLVKRTGEKVFLECVQDMDHENMFWYRQDPGLGLRLIYFSYDVKMKEKGDIPEGYSVSREKKERFSLILESASTNQTSMYLCASSLISRVPGELFFGEGSRLTVL.

This clonotype has a handful of counts. The rearrangement uses TRBV5-8 and TRBJ1-1; TRBD1 is a possible D gene (6 bases). V lost 2 bases, J lost 12 bases, and 14 bases lay in between. Germline lookup yields CDR1 SGHTS and CDR2 YDEGEE. CDR3 length: 12 residues. DNA of the CDR3: TGTGCCAGCAGCTTCCATGACAGGTTAACTTTCTTT. Residues: CASSFHDRLTFF.

This clonotype was counted many times. This chain uses TRBV20-1 with TRBJ2-5; D ambiguous. The germline V and J ends were trimmed by 6 bases and 3 bases, with 20 bases remaining between them. The CDR3 length is 15 residues. The V gene's germline CDR1 is DFQATT and CDR2 SNEGSKA (reference sequence). The CDR3 nucleotides are TGCAGTGCCCGCCGCAGGATACGGTCTAAAGAGACCCAGTACTTC. Translating it yields CSARRRIRSKETQYF.

This clonotype was seen at least ten times. V is TRBV5-4 and J is TRBJ2-5; the D is unclear. This CDR3 has 14 residues. Trimming took off 4 bases at V and 2 bases at J, with 12 bases between the two ends. CDR1 and CDR2 from the germline V gene are SGHNT and YYREEE (reference sequence). The CDR3: CASSPDSLQETQYF. As DNA, the CDR3 is TGTGCCAGCAGCCCCGACTCGCTACAAGAGACCCAGTACTTC.

This clonotype was detected ten times or more. V and J are TRBV12-3 or TRBV12-4 and TRBJ1-2; D perhaps matches TRBD1 (6 bases). V shed 6 bases and J shed 2 bases, with 16 bases lying between them. The CDR3 extends over 15 amino acids. The CDR3 DNA reads TGTGCCAGCAGCCAAACAGGGACGTGGAACTATGGCTACACCTTC. This encodes CASSQTGTWNYGYTF.

The rearrangement uses TRBV19 and TRBJ2-4, with a tentative D call TRBD1 (6 bases). The CDR3 has 16 residues. Trimming took 5 bases from V and 7 from J, leaving 21 bases between them. Per the germline V gene, CDR1 is LNHDA and CDR2 is SQIVND (reference sequence). The CDR3 spells CASSAPRDTQRNIQYF. In nucleotides, the CDR3 is TGTGCCAGTAGTGCTCCCCGGGACACCCAGAGGAACATTCAGTACTTC.

This clonotype showed up many times. This chain connects TRBV27 to TRBJ1-2; D is possibly TRBD1 (6 bases). Germline CDR1 is MNHEY and CDR2 is SMNVEV (reference sequence). The CDR3 is 13 amino acids. Between the trimmed V and J ends, which lost 4 bases and 6 bases, there was a span of 12 bases. The CDR3 is CASSSTGTHGYTF. CDR3 bases: TGTGCCAGCAGTTCCACAGGGACCCATGGCTACACCTTC.

This chain's CDR3 is CARSPGLLCGYTF. In DNA, the CDR3 is TGTGCCAGGAGCCCCGGGCTCCTCTGTGGCTACACCTTC. The V gene is TRBV5-7, the J gene TRBJ1-2, with D unclear. TRBV5-7 is placed among ORFs of uncertain function. The V end was cut by 8 bases, the J end by 7 bases, with 18 bases between. The CDR3 runs to 13 residues.

The sample holds many counts of this clonotype. The gene calls are TRBV4-2 and TRBJ1-2; 7 positions match TRBD1. This CDR3 has 16 residues. J was trimmed by 4 bases and V by 5 bases; bases with no gene match: 13. Germline V gene lookup returns CDR1 LGHNA and CDR2 YNFKEQ. The CDR3 reads CASSFQGVSGSYGYTF. CDR3 DNA sequence: TGTGCCAGCAGCTTTCAGGGGGTTTCTGGGAGCTATGGCTACACCTTC.

This clonotype was counted many times. The chain couples TRBV4-3 to TRBJ1-6; D is unclear. V lost 0 bases to trimming and J lost 7 bases, with 10 bases between them. Germline CDR1 reads LGHNA; CDR2 reads YSLEER. The CDR3 has 15 residues. In DNA, the CDR3 is TGCGCCAGCAGCCAAGAGGCGGGGTGGAATTCACCCCTCCACTTT. Translation: CASSQEAGWNSPLHF.

This clonotype has more than one count but fewer than ten. The rearrangement links TRBV4-2 to TRBJ2-3; 10 bases fit TRBD2. Trimming removed 2 bases from V and 8 bases from J; junction bases left unmatched: 7. CDR1 and CDR2 from the germline V gene are LGHNA and YNFKEQ. The CDR3 loop spans 15 amino acids. The CDR3 bases are TGTGCCAGCAGCCAATCTAGCGGGGGCCCCGTTACGCAGTATTTT. It yields the protein CASSQSSGGPVTQYF.

The chain carries TRBV7-2 and TRBJ2-3; D is undetermined. This CDR3 region has 15 residues. Trimming stripped 4 bases from V and 7 bases from J, with 18 bases between. CDR1 SGHTA and CDR2 FQGNSA come from the germline V gene. For the CDR3, the DNA is TGTGCCAGCAGCTCAGTCCGGCTCCCCAGAAATACGCAGTATTTT. Protein product: CASSSVRLPRNTQYF.

The table lists this clonotype with many counts. The chain carries TRBV20-1 and TRBJ2-3, with TRBD1 as a possible D gene (5 bases). Germline CDR1 reads DFQATT; CDR2 reads SNEGSKA (reference sequence). The V end was cut by 5 bases, the J end by 6 bases, with 15 bases between. The CDR3 is made up of 13 amino acids. The CDR3 loop is CSAPALGVDTQYF. CDR3 sequence (DNA): TGCAGTGCTCCCGCTTTAGGGGTGGATACGCAGTATTTT.

This sequence joins TRBV10-3 and TRBJ2-7; 8 bases map to TRBD1. V shed 4 bases, J shed 6 bases, and the junction held 8 bases outside the gene matches. Germline CDR1 ENHRY, CDR2 SYGVKD. This CDR3 contains 14 residues. The DNA for the CDR3 is TGTGCCATCAGTGCCGGGGACAGGCTAACCGAGCAGTACTTC. It translates to CAISAGDRLTEQYF.

The chain links TRBV5-1 to TRBJ2-3, with 8 bases lining up with TRBD1. The V gene end was trimmed by 4 bases and the J gene end by 3 bases; junction bases not matched to a gene: 4. CDR1 is SGHRS, CDR2 YFSETQ, per germline. This CDR3 spans 14 amino acids. CDR3 nucleotides: TGCGCCAGCAGCGCCAGGGGGCAGACAGATACGCAGTATTTT. Translated, it gives CASSARGQTDTQYF.

The V gene is TRBV7-2, the J gene TRBJ2-7; TRBD2 matches at 12 bases. The germline V gene has CDR1 SGHTA and CDR2 FQGNSA. The CDR3 runs to 14 residues. J lost 8 bases, V lost 4 bases, and 6 bases had no gene match. The CDR3 DNA reads TGTGCCAGCAGCTCGGCCGGACTAGCGGGGAAGCAGTACTTC. Translation gives CASSSAGLAGKQYF.

A word on this clonotype: This may arise from a read error, as a much more abundant clone is one base away. J is TRBJ1-1 and V is TRBV5-1; weak D call: TRBD1 (6 bases). Germline values: CDR1 SGHRS, CDR2 YFSETQ. The CDR3 extends over 14 amino acids. As DNA, the CDR3 is TGCGCCGGCAGCTTACAGGGAGGGGACACTGAAGCTTTCTTT. Translated: CAGSLQGGDTEAFF. The full variable domain, rest sourced from reference TRBV5-1 and TRBJ1-1, is KAGVTQTPRYLIKTRGQQVTLSCSPISGHRSVSWYQQTPGQGLQFLFEYFSETQRNKGNFPGRFSGRQFSNSRSEMNVSTLELGDSALYLCAGSLQGGDTEAFFGQGTRLTVV.

This clonotype was seen repeatedly, ten times or more. The chain links TRBV7-2 to TRBJ2-6, with D unclear. Trimming took 2 bases from V and 1 from J, leaving 3 bases between them. CDR1 and CDR2 from the germline V gene are SGHTA and FQGNSA. The CDR3 sequence is 14 residues long. CDR3 sequence: CASSLSSGANVLTF. CDR3 sequence (DNA): TGTGCCAGCAGCTTATCTTCTGGGGCCAACGTCCTGACTTTC.

There are a few counts of this clonotype. J is TRBJ2-1 and V is TRBV5-1; D unresolved. The germline V gene has CDR1 SGHRS and CDR2 YFSETQ. This CDR3 is built from 15 residues. The V end lost 5 bases, the J end lost 0 bases, and 12 bases lay between the germline ends. Here the CDR3 DNA reads TGCGCCAGCAGTCCCGAGGCGGTCTCCTACAATGAGCAGTTCTTC. Amino acid sequence: CASSPEAVSYNEQFF.

This clonotype was counted between two and nine times. V and J are TRBV2 and TRBJ2-5; no clear D gene. The CDR3 loop spans 14 amino acids. The V gene's germline CDR1 is SNHLY and CDR2 FYNNEI. The V end lost 2 bases, the J end lost 0 bases, and 7 bases lay between the germline ends. The CDR3 nucleotides read TGTGCCAGCAGTGAACTCACCGACCAAGAGACCCAGTACTTC. Amino acid sequence: CASSELTDQETQYF.

This clonotype was observed a few times. J is TRBJ1-2 and V is TRBV5-1; D perhaps matches TRBD1 (6 bases). Germline V gene sequence: CDR1 SGHRS, CDR2 YFSETQ. This CDR3 region has 15 residues. V gave up 3 bases and J gave up 4 bases, with 16 bases separating them. CDR3 amino acids: CASSSSGQLSYGYTF. CDR3 DNA sequence: TGCGCCAGCAGCTCCTCCGGACAGCTAAGCTATGGCTACACCTTC.

The sample holds a few counts of this clonotype. V is TRBV6-2 or TRBV6-3 and J is TRBJ2-7; D might be TRBD2 (7 bases). The CDR3 is 13 amino acids. The V end was cut by 10 bases, the J end by 2 bases, with 15 bases between. The germline V gene encodes CDR1 MNHEY and CDR2 SVGEGT. The CDR3 loop reads CATPRGPPYEQYV. The CDR3 nucleotides read TGTGCCACCCCGCGGGGGCCCCCCTACGAGCAGTACGTC.

This clonotype showed up many times. The chain links TRBV15 to TRBJ2-3; the D gene is possibly TRBD2 (6 bases). Germline CDR1 is LNHNV and CDR2 is YYDKDF (reference sequence). This CDR3 spans 15 amino acids. V was cut by 6 bases and J by 6 bases, with 19 bases left in between. The CDR3 DNA reads as TGTGCCACCAGGAAAGCGGGTGGGGCGATGGATACGCAGTATTTT. As protein: CATRKAGGAMDTQYF.

The CDR3, as DNA: TGTGCCAGCAGCCAAGCGACAGGGGTAGTATACACCTTC. It specifies CASSQATGVVYTF. V is TRBV3-1 and J is TRBJ1-2, with TRBD1 matching 8 bases. Per the germline V gene, CDR1 is LGHDT and CDR2 is YNNKEL (reference sequence). This CDR3 has 13 amino acids. V shed 1 base and J 11 bases; nucleotides not matched to a gene: 6.

The table lists this clonotype with a few counts. This chain joins TRBV27 and TRBJ1-5; no firm D call. V lost 2 bases to trimming and J lost 7 bases, with 15 bases between them. The CDR3 totals 15 residues. Germline V gene data show CDR1 as MNHEY and CDR2 as SMNVEV (reference sequence). CDR3 DNA: TGTGCCAGCAGTTTAGGCATCCGGTCCCGGCAGCCCCAGCATTTT. This codes for CASSLGIRSRQPQHF.